The 18 T cell receptor beta chains below were found in one sample sequenced in a study of beta chain features in type 1 diabetes listed by TCRdb under 2018. Overall results and qualifications from the work: A moderate but significant shortening of TCRB CDR3 length was observed in type 1 diabetes patients in all four CD4+ subsets.

Which antigens these TCRs recognize remains unknown. Libraries came from the immunoSEQ multiplex PCR assay. All of the isolated RNA was reverse transcribed with the High Capacity cDNA Reverse Transcription Kit, so expressed TCRB transcripts were sequenced. TCRdb limited this immuneACCESS table to in-frame rearrangements with V and J called. A share of clones is missing; checked studies link under half to unresolved V genes, and the rest is unexplained. The sample table shows some 350,000 clones, and 9.6% are seen once. Together, the top ten hold roughly 0.54% of the sample. The specimen was central memory CD4+ T cells from blood. The receptors shown here come from a man aged 25-45 years with type 1 diabetes.

Many counts were recorded for this clone. The chain uses TRBV7-9 and TRBJ2-2; D not certain. Germline assignment: CDR1 SEHNR and CDR2 FQNEAQ (reference sequence). This CDR3 contains 16 residues. V was cut by 5 bases and J by 1 base, with 14 bases left in between. The CDR3 is CASSPPGLENTGELFF. As DNA, the CDR3 is TGTGCCAGCAGCCCCCCGGGTCTGGAGAACACCGGGGAGCTGTTTTTT.

About this clone itself: Other DNA sequences in this sample translate to the same CDR3. This chain connects TRBV18 to TRBJ1-5; no firm D call. Trimming pared 3 bases from V and 4 bases from J, leaving 7 bases between. The CDR3 has 13 amino acids. CDR1 and CDR2 (germline): KGHSH, LQKENI. CDR3 sequence: CASSPATNQPQHF. CDR3 nucleotides: TGTGCCAGCTCACCGGCGACAAATCAGCCCCAGCATTTT.

The rearrangement joins TRBV7-2 to TRBJ2-7; no reliable D call. The germline V and J ends were trimmed by 5 bases and 3 bases, with 20 bases remaining between them. The CDR3 has 16 amino acids. The V gene's germline CDR1 is SGHTA and CDR2 FQGNSA. The DNA for the CDR3 is TGTGCCAGCAGCCCCCCCCTATCCTCCATCAACTACGAGCAGTACTTC. Amino acid sequence: CASSPPLSSINYEQYF.

This clone has a handful of counts. Additional DNA sequences in this sample encode the identical CDR3. The V and J genes are TRBV20-1 and TRBJ2-3, with TRBD1 matching 9 bases. The CDR3 totals 11 residues. Germline CDR1 DFQATT, CDR2 SNEGSKA (reference sequence). Germline trimming cut 3 bases from V and 9 bases from J; bases unmatched to any gene: 1. CDR3 coding DNA: TGCAGTGCTAGGGACAGGGGCACGCAGTATTTT. Translation gives CSARDRGTQYF.

The V gene is TRBV7-8, the J gene TRBJ2-1; no firm D call. Germline assignment: CDR1 SGHVS and CDR2 FQNEAQ. This CDR3 comprises 11 residues. Deletions cut 5 bases from V and 13 bases from J, with 12 bases between. DNA for the CDR3: TGTGCCAGCAGCCAAACACGCGAACAGTTCTTC. Translated, it gives CASSQTREQFF.

This clone was counted between two and nine times. The chain couples TRBV29-1 to TRBJ2-3; D is possibly TRBD2 (7 bases). Trimming pared 4 bases from V and 5 bases from J, leaving 13 bases between. The V gene's germline CDR1 is SQVTM and CDR2 ANQGSEA. The CDR3 totals 13 residues. The CDR3 DNA follows: TGCAGCGTTGTGGGGGGGGCGAGAGATACGCAGTATTTT. Amino acids: CSVVGGARDTQYF.

This sequence joins TRBV6-5 and TRBJ2-1; 12 nucleotides match TRBD2. The J segment lost 8 bases and the V segment lost 6 bases, leaving 8 bases of the junction unmatched. The CDR3 loop spans 15 amino acids. Germline CDR1 is MNHEY and CDR2 is SVGAGI. CDR3 sequence reads: CASRVSLAGGDEQFF. CDR3 in DNA: TGTGCCAGCAGGGTTTCACTAGCGGGAGGCGATGAGCAGTTCTTC.

The chain links TRBV27 to TRBJ1-1; TRBD1 aligns across 9 bases. J gave up 1 base and V 5 bases, and 5 bases lay outside the gene matches. This CDR3 region has 15 residues. Germline CDR1 and CDR2: MNHEY and SMNVEV (reference sequence). CDR3 region: CASSPLGQGNTEAFF. CDR3 in DNA: TGTGCCAGCAGTCCGTTGGGACAGGGGAACACTGAAGCTTTCTTT.

This clone was seen only a few times. V usage is TRBV5-6 and J usage is TRBJ2-3; 11 bases match TRBD2. The CDR3 is made up of 18 amino acids. Unmatched junction bases numbered 8, after V lost 2 bases and J lost 0 bases. Germline values: CDR1 SGHDT, CDR2 YYEEEE. CDR3 nucleotide sequence: TGTGCCAGCAGCTTAACTAGCGGGAGCTACTCTAGCACAGATACGCAGTATTTT. Translating gives CASSLTSGSYSSTDTQYF.

This clone was detected many times. V and J are TRBV5-1 and TRBJ2-5, with TRBD1 matching over 11 bases. In germline, CDR1 is SGHRS, CDR2 YFSETQ. This CDR3 comprises 14 residues. The J segment lost 6 bases and the V segment lost 5 bases, leaving 6 bases of the junction unmatched. CDR3 loop: CASRDRGLEKTQYF. DNA of the CDR3: TGCGCCAGCAGGGACAGGGGGCTGGAAAAGACCCAGTACTTC.

Comment on this clone: The CDR3 does not end in the conserved phenylalanine or tryptophan, so this is likely a read error. The DNA is left out, because the CDR3 cannot be placed on it with certainty; the CDR3 is given as TCRdb lists it. The rearrangement links TRBV7-2 to TRBJ2-4; the D call in the table, TRBD2, was not verified against the DNA. Germline V gene lookup returns CDR1 SGHTA and CDR2 FQGNSA. The CDR3 is 15 residues long, counting both termini. The CDR3: CASSSYTTSGRGGGG.

This clone turned up a few times. This chain joins TRBV19 and TRBJ2-2; 7 positions agree with TRBD1. CDR3 length equals 13 residues. V was pared by 5 bases and J by 6 bases, with 3 bases of the junction left unmatched. Germline V gives CDR1 LNHDA, CDR2 SQIVND (reference sequence). For the CDR3, the DNA is TGTGCCAGTAGTTCCAGGGGGTCCGGGGAGCTGTTTTTT. It specifies CASSSRGSGELFF. The whole variable domain, remainder taken from reference TRBV19 and TRBJ2-2, is DGGITQSPKYLFRKEGQNVTLSCEQNLNHDAMYWYRQDPGQGLRLIYYSQIVNDFQKGDIAEGYSVSREKKESFPLTVTSAQKNPTAFYLCASSSRGSGELFFGEGSRLTVL.

This clone was seen more than once but under ten times. The chain has TRBV9 and TRBJ2-1; tentatively, D is TRBD1 (5 bases). This CDR3 is 16 amino acids long. Trimming cost V 0 bases and J 5 bases, with 15 bases left between them. Germline loops: CDR1 SGDLS, CDR2 YYNGEE. The CDR3 spells CASSVGLYDSDNEQFF. In DNA, the CDR3 is TGTGCCAGCAGCGTAGGATTGTACGACAGCGACAATGAGCAGTTCTTC.

V is TRBV5-4 and J is TRBJ2-7; D perhaps matches TRBD2 (5 bases). The CDR3 spans 13 residues. Germline assignment: CDR1 SGHNT and CDR2 YYREEE (reference sequence). V gave up 0 bases and J gave up 5 bases, with 9 bases separating them. The CDR3 bases are TGTGCCAGCAGCTTGGTCGGGAAGGACGAGCAGTACTTC. Residues: CASSLVGKDEQYF.

CDR3 protein: CASSPSGGLAETQYF. CDR3 sequence (DNA): TGTGCCAGCAGCCCCAGCGGAGGGTTGGCAGAGACCCAGTACTTC. V gene TRBV7-9 combines with J gene TRBJ2-5; a weak D match, TRBD2 (6 bases). This CDR3 is built from 15 residues. The ends were cut back, 5 bases at V and 4 bases at J, with 17 bases in the middle. CDR1 is SEHNR and CDR2 is FQNEAQ in the germline V gene (reference sequence).

This rearrangement joins TRBV7-3 to TRBJ2-4; D might be TRBD1 (5 bases). Germline-derived CDR1 and CDR2 are SGHTA and FQGTGA. Trimming removed 5 bases at V and 11 bases at J, with 16 bases between. The CDR3 spans 13 residues. The CDR3 DNA sequence: TGTGCCAGCAGCGGCTGGACCGAAGGGGTTCAGTACTTC. It codes for CASSGWTEGVQYF.

The CDR3 DNA sequence: TGTGCCATCAGTGATATAAGGGATTCGAACAATCAGCCCCAGCATTTT. Protein: CAISDIRDSNNQPQHF. The chain is built from TRBV10-3 and TRBJ1-5; D remains unclear. This CDR3 is 16 amino acids long. Germline lookup yields CDR1 ENHRY and CDR2 SYGVKD. With 3 bases removed from V and 3 bases from J, the gap between germline ends came to 15 bases.

The genes are TRBV30 and TRBJ1-5; no reliable D call. Trimming took off 0 bases at V and 6 bases at J, with 12 bases between the two ends. The CDR3 totals 14 residues. Germline CDR1 is GTSNPN and CDR2 is SVGIG (reference sequence). CDR3 in amino acids: CAWSVTRGTQPQHF. The CDR3 DNA reads as TGTGCCTGGAGTGTTACCCGGGGAACTCAGCCCCAGCATTTT.